Below, 15 T cell receptor beta chains from the same sample are listed, as sequenced in a study of CD8+CD57+ T cells in acquired aplastic anemia. Genomic DNA was employed as the template in profiling TCR beta VDJ and CDR3. TCRdb re-analysed the reads in MiXCR, keeping a single row per CDR3 protein. This table has about 220,000 distinct CDR3 sequences, about 37% appearing once. Sequenced input: sorted CD4+, CD8+, or CD8+CD57+ T cells (not recorded which) from PBMCs. The receptors derive from a human donor in good health, serving as a control.

The table lists this clonotype with many counts. This sequence joins TRBV20-1 and TRBJ1-5; TRBD1 might be the D (5 bases). Germline V gives CDR1 DFQATT, CDR2 SNEGSKA (reference sequence). This CDR3 has 15 amino acids. The germline V and J ends were trimmed by 5 bases and 4 bases, with 18 bases remaining between them. CDR3 in amino acids: CSADIGAGGNQPQHF. The CDR3 DNA sequence: TGCAGTGCTGATATCGGGGCGGGAGGTAATCAGCCCCAGCATTTT.

About this clonotype: Given a much more abundant clone one base away, this may be a read error. The chain is built from TRBV9 and TRBJ1-6; D is perhaps TRBD1 (6 bases). The CDR3 loop spans 16 amino acids. Per the germline V gene, CDR1 is SGDLS and CDR2 is YYNGEE. V lost 2 bases and J lost 11, with 20 bases in between. The CDR3 loop reads CASSVNPGEAAPPLHF. CDR3 nucleotides: TGTGCCAGCAGCGTTAACCCAGGGGAGGCAGCTCCACCCCTCCACTTT. The entire variable domain, with the rest obtained from reference TRBV9 and TRBJ1-6, is as follows: DSGVTQTPKHLITATGQRVTLRCSPRSGDLSVYWYQQSLDQGLQFLIQYYNGEERAKGNILERFSAQQFPDLHSELNLSSLELGDSALYFCASSVNPGEAAPPLHFGNGTRLTVT.

In its sample, this clonotype was seen many times. The rearrangement joins TRBV10-1 to TRBJ2-3; D tentatively fits TRBD1 or TRBD2 (5 bases each). The CDR3 covers 14 residues. CDR1 and CDR2 (germline): WNHNN, SYGVQD (reference sequence). V dropped 0 bases and J dropped 5 bases, with 9 bases sitting between them. CDR3 bases: TGCGCCAGCAGTGAGTCGGGGGACCAAGATACGCAGTATTTT. Protein product: CASSESGDQDTQYF.

The J gene is TRBJ1-1, the V gene TRBV19; D is undetermined. CDR1 and CDR2 from the germline V gene are LNHDA and SQIVND (reference sequence). Trimming shortened V by 5 bases and J by 5 bases, and 12 bases separated the two germline ends. The CDR3 contains 13 residues. The CDR3 loop is CASSVPSSTEAFF. The CDR3 region has the DNA TGTGCCAGTAGTGTCCCTAGTAGTACTGAAGCTTTCTTT.

Concerning this clonotype: At one end, the junction sequence differs from germline, possibly due to a read error. The chain combines TRBV11-1 with TRBJ2-3, with 8 nucleotides matching TRBD1. This CDR3 has 15 residues. Per the germline V gene, CDR1 is SGHAT and CDR2 is FQDESV (reference sequence). The CDR3 region has the DNA TGTGGCAGCAGCTTGGGGCAGGGGGCTATAGATACGCAGTATTTT. This encodes CGSSLGQGAIDTQYF.

This rearrangement joins TRBV20-1 to TRBJ2-7; D perhaps matches TRBD1 (5 bases). This CDR3 region has 11 residues. CDR1 DFQATT and CDR2 SNEGSKA come from the germline V gene (reference sequence). Trimming removed 2 bases from V and 5 bases from J, with 7 bases in between. The CDR3 sequence is CSARQGHEQYF. The CDR3 DNA follows: TGCAGTGCTAGACAGGGTCACGAGCAGTACTTC.

V gene TRBV29-1 combines with J gene TRBJ2-1; D is unresolved. Germline assignment: CDR1 SQVTM and CDR2 ANQGSEA. This CDR3 has 12 amino acids. Trimming removed 3 bases at V and 6 bases at J, with 9 bases between. The CDR3 reads CSVDRGSNEQFF. CDR3 DNA sequence: TGCAGCGTTGATCGCGGATCCAATGAGCAGTTCTTC.

This clonotype was detected many times. The V gene is TRBV29-1, the J gene TRBJ2-3, with D uncertain. Germline CDR1 reads SQVTM; CDR2 reads ANQGSEA. V was shortened by 7 bases and J by 0 bases, with 14 bases between the two germline ends. The CDR3 consists of 14 residues. The chain's CDR3 is CSARVGYSTDTQYF. CDR3 nucleotides: TGCAGCGCCCGGGTAGGGTATAGCACAGATACGCAGTATTTT.

This clonotype was counted only a few times. The J gene is TRBJ2-3, the V gene TRBV12-3 or TRBV12-4, with 10 bases fitting TRBD2. The CDR3 is 15 residues long. V was clipped by 6 bases and J by 0 bases; unmatched bases: 3. CDR3 protein: CASRRLAGSTDTQYF. For the CDR3, the DNA is TGTGCCAGCAGGAGACTAGCGGGTAGCACAGATACGCAGTATTTT.

There are many counts of this clonotype. The chain uses TRBV19 and TRBJ2-3; TRBD2 aligns across 7 bases. The V gene's germline CDR1 is LNHDA and CDR2 SQIVND (reference sequence). V shed 5 bases and J 0 bases; nucleotides not matched to a gene: 2. The CDR3 is 14 amino acids. The DNA for the CDR3 is TGTGCCAGTAGTGTAGCGGGTAGCACAGATACGCAGTATTTT. It yields the protein CASSVAGSTDTQYF.

This chain joins TRBV24-1 and TRBJ2-7; 10 nucleotides line up with TRBD1. Germline V gives CDR1 KGHDR, CDR2 SFDVKD. The CDR3 runs 15 residues. The V gene end was trimmed by 3 bases and the J gene end by 5 bases; junction bases not matched to a gene: 6. The CDR3 nucleotides are TGTGCCACCAGTGATACATCCGGGACAGGGGACGAGCAGTACTTC. It encodes CATSDTSGTGDEQYF.

The chain carries TRBV19 and TRBJ1-1, with D possibly TRBD1 on 5 matching bases. This CDR3 is 14 amino acids long. Per the germline V gene, CDR1 is LNHDA and CDR2 is SQIVND (reference sequence). V shed 6 bases and J shed 6 bases, with 17 bases lying between them. The CDR3: CASSRDSGVAEAFF. The CDR3 region has the DNA TGTGCCAGTAGCCGAGACAGCGGGGTCGCTGAAGCTTTCTTT.

J is TRBJ2-3 and V is TRBV27; weak D call: TRBD1 (7 bases). V was shortened by 7 bases and J by 0 bases, with 11 bases between the two germline ends. Germline CDR1 reads MNHEY; CDR2 reads SMNVEV (reference sequence). The CDR3 has 14 amino acids. CDR3 DNA sequence: TGTGCCAGCAAGGCGGGACAGAGCACAGATACGCAGTATTTT. It encodes CASKAGQSTDTQYF.

This clonotype has at least ten counts. The V gene is TRBV7-9, the J gene TRBJ2-1, with 9 bases lining up with TRBD1. This CDR3 has 15 amino acids. Germline CDR1 and CDR2: SEHNR and FQNEAQ (reference sequence). The ends lost 6 bases at V and 2 bases at J; junction bases unmatched: 5. DNA for the CDR3: TGTGCCAGCAGAGGACAGGGGATAACCTACAATGAGCAGTTCTTC. Encoded protein: CASRGQGITYNEQFF. Full variable domain (rest looked up from reference TRBV7-9 and TRBJ2-1): DTGVSQNPRHKITKRGQNVTFRCDPISEHNRLYWYRQTLGQGPEFLTYFQNEAQLEKSRLLSDRFSAERPKGSFSTLEIQRTEQGDSAMYLCASRGQGITYNEQFFGPGTRLTVL.

This clonotype was observed at least ten times. The rearrangement uses TRBV6-1 and TRBJ1-5; 8 bases align to TRBD1. This CDR3 region has 14 residues. V lost 6 bases, J lost 6 bases, and 7 bases stayed unmatched. Germline V gives CDR1 MNHNS, CDR2 SASEGT. The CDR3 loop reads CASSVTGEGQPQHF. CDR3 nucleotide sequence: TGTGCCAGCAGCGTGACAGGGGAAGGTCAGCCCCAGCATTTT.